The next 26 T cell receptor beta chains were all read from a single sample in a study of blood T cell repertoires in COVID-19. Clones were read by immunoSEQ multiplex PCR, and TCRdb kept only the in-frame ones, dropping some. Among fewer than 150,000 clones, just over 70% were seen once, and the ten largest hold more than 0.75%. The sample was peripheral blood. The receptor set was obtained from a human donor with acute or convalescent COVID-19. The donor label of this sample is uncertain.

This chain joins TRBV6-2 or TRBV6-3 and TRBJ1-6; 8 bases are shared with TRBD1. The CDR3 consists of 17 residues. Germline lookup yields CDR1 MNHEY and CDR2 SVGEGT. V shed 6 bases, J shed 0 bases, and the junction held 7 bases outside the gene matches. The CDR3 is CASSPQGASSYNSPLHF. Written as DNA, the CDR3 is TGTGCCAGCAGCCCTCAGGGGGCGAGCTCCTATAATTCACCCCTCCACTTT.

The V and J genes are TRBV7-9 and TRBJ1-1; a weak D match, TRBD1 (5 bases). Germline V gene data show CDR1 as SEHNR and CDR2 as FQNEAQ (reference sequence). This CDR3 contains 15 residues. The ends were cut back, 4 bases at V and 1 base at J, with 13 bases in the middle. The CDR3 sequence is CASSSLGRENTEAFF. CDR3 nucleotides: TGTGCCAGCAGCTCCTTGGGCAGGGAGAACACTGAAGCTTTCTTT.

This chain uses TRBV20-1 with TRBJ1-2; weak D call: TRBD1 (6 bases). CDR1 is DFQATT, CDR2 SNEGSKA, per germline (reference sequence). This CDR3 has 11 amino acids. The CDR3 loop is CSGSQGYGYTF. CDR3 nucleotide sequence: TGCAGCGGTAGCCAGGGGTATGGCTACACCTTC.

This clone has only one observation. The J gene is TRBJ2-3, the V gene TRBV30, with a possible D match to TRBD2 (6 bases). This CDR3 spans 14 amino acids. Germline-derived CDR1 and CDR2 are GTSNPN and SVGIG (reference sequence). Between the trimmed V and J ends, which lost 0 bases and 1 base, there was a span of 8 bases. The CDR3: CAWSVPGGTDTQYF. Written as DNA, the CDR3 is TGTGCCTGGAGTGTACCGGGGGGCACAGATACGCAGTATTTT.

The rearrangement joins TRBV2 to TRBJ1-4; weak D call: TRBD1 (5 bases). V lost 7 bases to trimming and J lost 4 bases, with 13 bases between them. The CDR3 spans 14 residues. Germline V lookup: CDR1 SNHLY, CDR2 FYNNEI. The CDR3 bases are TGTGCCAGCATGAGAGGACAAATTAATGAAAAACTGTTTTTT. This gives the protein CASMRGQINEKLFF.

The chain joins TRBV2 to TRBJ1-1, with TRBD1 as a possible D gene (5 bases). Trimming stripped 5 bases from V and 7 bases from J, with 29 bases between. CDR1 and CDR2 from the germline V gene are SNHLY and FYNNEI. CDR3 size: 18 residues. The CDR3 bases are TGTGCCAGCAGTCCCACGTCTCTTATTCAGGGTAGAATCGGTGAAGCTTTCTTT. This encodes CASSPTSLIQGRIGEAFF.

The V and J genes are TRBV2 and TRBJ2-3; D ambiguous. Germline CDR1 and CDR2: SNHLY and FYNNEI. V was pared by 7 bases and J by 4 bases, with 9 bases between. The CDR3 extends over 12 amino acids. CDR3 loop: CASNFMSDTQYF. CDR3 sequence (DNA): TGTGCCAGCAATTTTATGTCAGATACGCAGTATTTT.

The sample holds one count of this clone. The chain carries TRBV10-2 and TRBJ1-6, with a tentative D call TRBD1 (5 bases). The CDR3 totals 14 residues. V lost 6 bases and J 8 bases, leaving 14 bases between the germline ends. CDR1 and CDR2 (germline): WSHSY, SAAADI. The CDR3 region has the DNA TGCGCCAGCAGCAGACAGCCGGCGGATTCACCCCTCCACTTT. Translating gives CASSRQPADSPLHF.

The chain employs TRBV18 and TRBJ1-6, with TRBD1 identical over 7 bases. Germline V gene sequence: CDR1 KGHSH, CDR2 LQKENI. CDR3 length: 15 amino acids. Unmatched junction bases numbered 4, after V lost 5 bases and J lost 3 bases. CDR3 bases: TGTGCCAGCTCAAGACAGGGAAACTATAATTCACCCCTCCACTTT. Its translation: CASSRQGNYNSPLHF.

This chain's CDR3 is CASSEAGSSSYEQYF. In DNA, the CDR3 is TGTGCCAGCAGCGAAGCGGGATCGAGCTCCTACGAGCAGTACTTC. The V and J genes are TRBV14 and TRBJ2-7, with TRBD2 matching over 7 bases. The J segment lost 0 bases and the V segment lost 5 bases, leaving 7 bases of the junction unmatched. The CDR3 sequence is 15 residues long. Per germline, CDR1 SGHDN and CDR2 FVKESK.

This clone was found once. J is TRBJ1-2 and V is TRBV24-1, with 10 bases matching TRBD1. The germline V gene encodes CDR1 KGHDR and CDR2 SFDVKD. The CDR3 covers 13 residues. Trimming took 5 bases from V and 6 from J; bases not matched to a gene: 2. The CDR3 spells CATSVTGGNGYTF. The CDR3 coding sequence is TGTGCCACCAGTGTGACAGGGGGCAATGGCTACACCTTC.

The chain is built from TRBV2 and TRBJ1-2, with 7 bases identical to TRBD1. This CDR3 contains 11 residues. Germline V lookup: CDR1 SNHLY, CDR2 FYNNEI. V lost 11 bases to trimming and J lost 2 bases; unmatched junction nucleotides: 2. The DNA of the CDR3 is TGTGCCGACAGGGAGAACTATGGCTACACCTTC. This codes for CADRENYGYTF.

The CDR3 region is CASSQVGLDVSQETQYF. In nucleotides, the CDR3 is TGTGCCAGCAGCCAAGTGGGGCTAGATGTATCCCAAGAGACCCAGTACTTC. The V gene is TRBV4-2, the J gene TRBJ2-5; TRBD1 might be the D (5 bases). The V end lost 1 base, the J end lost 1 base, and 16 bases lay between the germline ends. Germline V gives CDR1 LGHNA, CDR2 YNFKEQ. This CDR3 contains 17 residues.

The chain couples TRBV15 to TRBJ1-1; D is perhaps TRBD1 (5 bases). The CDR3 contains 16 residues. V was clipped by 3 bases and J by 2 bases, with 16 bases between them. Germline V gene data show CDR1 as LNHNV and CDR2 as YYDKDF (reference sequence). The CDR3 DNA is TGTGCCACCAGCAGGGAAGACAGATTTGAAAACACTGAAGCTTTCTTT. Its protein product is CATSREDRFENTEAFF.

This chain joins TRBV5-1 and TRBJ2-5; D gene ambiguous. The germline V and J ends were trimmed by 1 base and 2 bases, with 9 bases remaining between them. The CDR3 contains 14 residues. In germline, CDR1 is SGHRS, CDR2 YFSETQ. CDR3: CASSLRLPQETQYF. The DNA of the CDR3 is TGCGCCAGCAGCTTGCGACTCCCACAAGAGACCCAGTACTTC.

The chain joins TRBV12-3 or TRBV12-4 to TRBJ1-1, with D unresolved. V was clipped by 3 bases and J by 1 base, with 6 bases between them. The CDR3 is 13 amino acids. The CDR3 here is CASSFNRNTEAFF. CDR3 nucleotide sequence: TGTGCCAGCAGTTTCAACAGGAACACTGAAGCTTTCTTT.

The chain recombines TRBV28 with TRBJ1-5; 12 bases match TRBD1. The junction had 4 bases not matched to a gene; V was cut back by 4 bases and J by 6 bases. The germline gives CDR1 MDHEN, CDR2 SYDVKM. The CDR3 length is 15 residues. CDR3 coding DNA: TGTGCCAGCAGTTCGGGACAGGGGGCAAGTCAGCCCCAGCATTTT. Encoded protein: CASSSGQGASQPQHF.

The chain joins TRBV7-8 to TRBJ2-3, with D perhaps TRBD1 (6 bases). From germline, CDR1 is SGHVS and CDR2 FQNEAQ. V was cut by 0 bases and J by 2 bases, with 18 bases left in between. CDR3 length: 18 amino acids. The DNA for the CDR3 is TGTGCCAGCAGCTTAGCGTTAGGTGGGACACCGCTCACAGATACGCAGTATTTT. Protein product: CASSLALGGTPLTDTQYF.

This clone was detected ten times or more. The rearrangement joins TRBV6-5 to TRBJ1-5, with TRBD1 identical over 7 bases. J lost 3 bases, V lost 8 bases, and 7 bases had no gene match. CDR1 is MNHEY, CDR2 SVGAGI, per germline. The CDR3 has 14 residues. CDR3 bases: TGTGCCAGCTCCCGAGGGGGCCCCAATCAGCCCCAGCATTTT. It translates to CASSRGGPNQPQHF.

The chain couples TRBV9 to TRBJ2-3; 8 bases agree with TRBD2. J was trimmed by 0 bases and V by 4 bases; bases with no gene match: 4. Germline CDR1 is SGDLS and CDR2 is YYNGEE. The CDR3 is 15 amino acids. In nucleotides, the CDR3 is TGTGCCAGCAGCAGCGGGGGCCCAAGCACAGATACGCAGTATTTT. Translating gives CASSSGGPSTDTQYF.

This clone was found a few times. The V call is TRBV5-1, the J call TRBJ2-3, with D possibly TRBD1 on 7 matching bases. Per the germline V gene, CDR1 is SGHRS and CDR2 is YFSETQ. V lost 1 base and J lost 0, with 15 bases in between. This CDR3 is built from 17 residues. This CDR3 is CASSLSQGGSSTDTQYF. The CDR3, as DNA: TGCGCCAGCAGCTTGTCGCAGGGGGGCTCTAGCACAGATACGCAGTATTTT.

The chain combines TRBV30 with TRBJ2-1; 10 nucleotides match TRBD2. The trim removed 5 bases at V and 12 bases at J, leaving 10 bases unmatched. Germline assignment: CDR1 GTSNPN and CDR2 SVGIG (reference sequence). This CDR3 is built from 13 residues. CDR3 DNA sequence: TGTGCCTGGGGTAGCGGGGGGCATATCCCGCAGTTCTTC. Protein: CAWGSGGHIPQFF.

V is TRBV6-5 and J is TRBJ1-3; the match to TRBD1 covers 8 bases. Germline V CDR1 and CDR2: MNHEY, SVGAGI. Losses at the gene ends were 7 bases for V and 4 bases for J; bases not matched to a gene: 6. This CDR3 has 14 residues. The CDR3 here is CASTRTGSGNTIYF. In DNA, the CDR3 is TGTGCCAGCACCCGGACAGGGTCCGGAAACACCATATATTTT.

CDR3 DNA sequence: TGCGCCAGCAGCCAACAGGGGCCGGCTAATGAAAAACTGTTTTTT. Amino acids: CASSQQGPANEKLFF. This chain uses TRBV4-1 with TRBJ1-4; D possibly corresponds to TRBD1 (6 bases). The germline gives CDR1 MGHRA, CDR2 YSYEKL. Trimming cost V 2 bases and J 3 bases, with 10 bases left between them. CDR3 length: 15 amino acids.

This clone is a singleton in its sample. CDR3 nucleotides: TGTGCCACCAGCATACGGTCCGGGGAGCTGTTTTTT. This codes for CATSIRSGELFF. The chain recombines TRBV15 with TRBJ2-2; D is unclear. The ends were cut back, 4 bases at V and 6 bases at J, with 6 bases in the middle. Germline values: CDR1 LNHNV, CDR2 YYDKDF (reference sequence). The CDR3 is 12 residues long.

In its sample, this clone ranks as medium-sized (0.01 to 0.1%). The chain uses TRBV27 and TRBJ1-5; tentative D call: TRBD1 (6 bases). Germline assignment: CDR1 MNHEY and CDR2 SMNVEV (reference sequence). The V end was cut by 8 bases, the J end by 0 bases, with 11 bases between. The CDR3 sequence is 14 residues long. CDR3 loop: CASGKQGSNQPQHF. CDR3 nucleotide sequence: TGTGCCAGCGGGAAACAGGGTAGCAATCAGCCCCAGCATTTT.